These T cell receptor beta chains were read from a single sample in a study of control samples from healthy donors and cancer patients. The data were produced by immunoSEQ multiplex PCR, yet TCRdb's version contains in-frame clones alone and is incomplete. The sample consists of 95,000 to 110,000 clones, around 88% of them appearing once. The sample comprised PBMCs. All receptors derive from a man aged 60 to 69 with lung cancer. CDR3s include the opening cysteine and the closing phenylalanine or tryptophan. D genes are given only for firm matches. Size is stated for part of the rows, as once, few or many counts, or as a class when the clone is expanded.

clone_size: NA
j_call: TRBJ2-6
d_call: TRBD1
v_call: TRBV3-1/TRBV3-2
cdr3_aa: CASRGTGGSGANVLTF
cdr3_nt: TGTGCCAGCAGAGGAACAGGGGGCTCTGGGGCCAACGTCCTGACTTTC

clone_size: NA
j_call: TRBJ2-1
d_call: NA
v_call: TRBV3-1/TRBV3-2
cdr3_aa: CASSQGVPREQFF
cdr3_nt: TGTGCCAGCAGCCAAGGGGTACCCAGGGAGCAGTTCTTC

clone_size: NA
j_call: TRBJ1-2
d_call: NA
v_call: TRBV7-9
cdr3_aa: CASSRSGGYTF
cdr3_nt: TGTGCCAGCAGCCGGAGTGGGGGCTACACCTTC

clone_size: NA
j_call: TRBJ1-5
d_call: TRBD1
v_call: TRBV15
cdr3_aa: CATSRQGEVLHF
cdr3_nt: TGTGCCACCAGCAGACAGGGGGAGGTACTGCATTTT

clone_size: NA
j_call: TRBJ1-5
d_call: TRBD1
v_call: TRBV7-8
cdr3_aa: CASSPGQGRMSNQPQHF
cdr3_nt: TGTGCCAGCAGCCCGGGACAGGGGAGGATGAGCAATCAGCCCCAGCATTTT

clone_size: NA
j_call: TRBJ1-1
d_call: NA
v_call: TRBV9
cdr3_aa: CASSVAPNTEAFF
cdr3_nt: TGTGCCAGCAGCGTAGCTCCGAACACTGAAGCTTTCTTT

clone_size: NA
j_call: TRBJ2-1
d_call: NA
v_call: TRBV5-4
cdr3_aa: CASSATGEGYNEQFF
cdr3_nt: TGTGCCAGCAGCGCCACAGGGGAGGGCTACAATGAGCAGTTCTTC

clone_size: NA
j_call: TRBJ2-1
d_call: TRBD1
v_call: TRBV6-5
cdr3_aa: CASSRDRASYNEQFF
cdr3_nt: TGTGCCAGCAGTCGCGACAGGGCCTCCTACAATGAGCAGTTCTTC

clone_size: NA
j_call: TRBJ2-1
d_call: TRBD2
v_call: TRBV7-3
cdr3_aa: CASSPGLAGPEQFF
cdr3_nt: TGTGCCAGCAGCCCCGGACTAGCGGGGCCTGAGCAGTTCTTC

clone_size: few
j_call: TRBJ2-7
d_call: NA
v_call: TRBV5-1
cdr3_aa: CASSLDSPTYEQYF
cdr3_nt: TGCGCCAGCAGCTTGGACAGTCCTACCTACGAGCAGTACTTC

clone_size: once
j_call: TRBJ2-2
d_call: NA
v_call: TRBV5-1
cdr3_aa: CASSLGDGVGTGELFF
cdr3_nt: TGCGCCAGCAGCTTGGGGGACGGGGTAGGAACCGGGGAGCTGTTTTTT

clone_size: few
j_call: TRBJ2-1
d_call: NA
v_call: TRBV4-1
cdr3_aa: CASSQELGFRKSSYNEQFF
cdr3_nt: TGCGCCAGCAGCCAAGAGTTAGGGTTTAGAAAGAGCTCCTACAATGAGCAGTTCTTC

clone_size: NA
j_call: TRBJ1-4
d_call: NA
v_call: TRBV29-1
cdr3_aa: CSVGGTSRGEKLFF
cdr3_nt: TGCAGCGTTGGGGGGACATCCAGGGGTGAAAAACTGTTTTTT

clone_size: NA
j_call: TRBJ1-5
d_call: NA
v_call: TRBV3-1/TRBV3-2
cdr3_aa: CASSTRNQPQHF
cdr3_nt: TGTGCCAGCAGCACTCGCAATCAGCCCCAGCATTTT

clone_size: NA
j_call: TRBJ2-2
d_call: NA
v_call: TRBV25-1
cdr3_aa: CASSESLGTGELFF
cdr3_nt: TGTGCCAGCAGTGAATCCTTGGGAACCGGGGAGCTGTTTTTT

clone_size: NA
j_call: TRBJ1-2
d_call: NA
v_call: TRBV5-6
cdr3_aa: CASSVGARGGYGYTF
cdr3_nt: TGTGCCAGCAGCGTGGGGGCCCGGGGCGGCTATGGCTACACCTTC

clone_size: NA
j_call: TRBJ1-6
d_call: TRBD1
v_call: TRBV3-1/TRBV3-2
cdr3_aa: CASSFGQGDSPLHF
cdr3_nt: TGTGCCAGCAGTTTCGGACAGGGGGATTCACCCCTCCACTTT

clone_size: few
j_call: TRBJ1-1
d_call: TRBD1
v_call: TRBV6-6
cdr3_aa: CASSYGGGWTEAFF
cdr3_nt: TGTGCCAGCAGTTACGGAGGGGGCTGGACTGAAGCTTTCTTT

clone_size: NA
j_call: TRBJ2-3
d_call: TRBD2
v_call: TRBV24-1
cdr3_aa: CATSDPGLASTDTQYF
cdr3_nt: TGTGCCACCAGTGATCCGGGACTAGCGAGCACAGATACGCAGTATTTT

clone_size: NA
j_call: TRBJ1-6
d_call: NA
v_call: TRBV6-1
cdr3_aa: CASSEDSLLATNSPLHF
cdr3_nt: TGTGCCAGCAGTGAAGATTCGTTGTTGGCTACCAATTCACCCCTCCACTTT

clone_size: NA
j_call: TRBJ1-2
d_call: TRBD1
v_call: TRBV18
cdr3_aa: CASSPQARQGRGNYGYTF
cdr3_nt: TGTGCCAGCTCACCACAGGCGAGACAGGGGCGGGGAAACTATGGCTACACCTTC

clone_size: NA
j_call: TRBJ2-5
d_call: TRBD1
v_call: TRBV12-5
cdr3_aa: CASGPGTGSETQYF
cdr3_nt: TGTGCTAGTGGTCCCGGGACAGGGAGCGAGACCCAGTACTTC

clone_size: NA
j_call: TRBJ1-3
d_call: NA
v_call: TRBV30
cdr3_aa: CAWSGVYSGNTIYF
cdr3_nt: TGTGCCTGGAGCGGCGTCTACTCTGGAAACACCATATATTTT

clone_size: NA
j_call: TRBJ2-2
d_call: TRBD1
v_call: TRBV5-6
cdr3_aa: CASRTTGGENTGELFF
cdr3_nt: TGTGCCAGCAGGACGACAGGGGGCGAGAACACCGGGGAGCTGTTTTTT

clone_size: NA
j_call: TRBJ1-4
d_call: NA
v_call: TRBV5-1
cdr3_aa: CASSGQTTNEKLFF
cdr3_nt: TGCGCCAGCAGTGGACAGACAACTAATGAAAAACTGTTTTTT